These 29 T cell receptor beta chains share one sample of origin, sequenced in a study of blood T cells in healthy people across ages. A second roughly 6 to 11 cycle PCR used barcoded and J-beta primers. TCRdb processed the 5' RACE reads anew with MiXCR; each CDR3 protein has one entry. Of 1.8 million or so distinct CDR3 sequences in the sample, roughly 43% were seen once. The sequencing input was blood. These receptors were taken from a human donor in good health.

This clonotype was seen a handful of times. This sequence joins TRBV2 and TRBJ1-5, with TRBD1 matching 8 bases. This CDR3 is 14 amino acids long. Germline-derived CDR1 and CDR2 are SNHLY and FYNNEI. Trimming took 7 bases from V and 1 from J; bases not matched to a gene: 3. CDR3 sequence: CASTRQGSNQPQHF. CDR3 coding DNA: TGTGCCAGCACCAGACAGGGGAGCAATCAGCCCCAGCATTTT.

The sample holds a few counts of this clonotype. The rearrangement links TRBV20-1 to TRBJ2-5, with 7 bases matching TRBD1. This CDR3 region has 14 residues. V lost 6 bases and J lost 7; bases outside the gene matches: 14. Germline CDR1 and CDR2: DFQATT and SNEGSKA (reference sequence). This CDR3 is CSARQGQPRGTQYF. In DNA form, the CDR3 reads TGCAGTGCCCGACAGGGCCAGCCTAGAGGGACCCAGTACTTC.

V is TRBV20-1 and J is TRBJ1-2; unclear D gene. The CDR3 length is 17 residues. Trimming left V 3 bases short and J 0 bases short, with 20 bases between. From germline, CDR1 is DFQATT and CDR2 SNEGSKA (reference sequence). The CDR3 bases are TGCAGTGCTAGGGTCTCCAAACGGGAGGCCCCTAACTATGGCTACACCTTC. Protein: CSARVSKREAPNYGYTF.

The chain couples TRBV7-2 to TRBJ2-1, with 7 bases aligning to TRBD1. V dropped 5 bases and J dropped 4; count of bases not matched to a gene: 5. Germline CDR1 reads SGHTA; CDR2 reads FQGNSA. The CDR3 length is 14 residues. The CDR3 loop is CASSTDRAYNEQFF. The CDR3 DNA is TGTGCCAGCAGCACTGACAGGGCATACAATGAGCAGTTCTTC. Full variable domain (outside the CDR3, taken from reference TRBV7-2 and TRBJ2-1): GAGVSQSPSNKVTEKGKDVELRCDPISGHTALYWYRQSLGQGLEFLIYFQGNSAPDKSGLPSDRFSAERTGGSVSTLTIQRTQQEDSAVYLCASSTDRAYNEQFFGPGTRLTVL.

This clonotype was seen more than once but under ten times. Sequence at one end of the junction differs from germline and may be a read error. V is TRBV2 and J is TRBJ1-5; TRBD1 agrees at 9 bases. Germline CDR1 SNHLY, CDR2 FYNNEI. The CDR3 runs 19 residues. CDR3 protein: CACSHHRDRASYSNQPQHF. As DNA, the CDR3 is TGTGCCTGCAGTCACCACCGGGACAGGGCCTCTTATAGCAATCAGCCCCAGCATTTT.

This clonotype was observed a few times. The rearrangement links TRBV24-1 to TRBJ2-7; no reliable D call. The J call may be faulty, since TRBJ2-5 better matches the DNA end. Germline V gives CDR1 KGHDR, CDR2 SFDVKD. The CDR3 spans 14 residues. The CDR3 here is CATSDPTLRETQYF. The CDR3 DNA reads as TGTGCCACCAGTGATCCGACCCTCCGGGAGACCCAGTACTTC.

The table lists this clonotype with a few counts. J is TRBJ2-7 and V is TRBV7-6, with D unresolved. From germline, CDR1 is SGHVS and CDR2 FNYEAQ. This CDR3 has 13 residues. The V end lost 5 bases, the J end lost 5 bases, and 13 bases lay between the germline ends. CDR3 DNA: TGTGCCAGCAGCCTCGCCCGGGTGGACGAGCAGTACTTC. Its protein is CASSLARVDEQYF.

The V call is TRBV20-1, the J call TRBJ2-1; 8 bases line up with TRBD1. The junction had 17 bases not matched to a gene; V was cut back by 4 bases and J by 6 bases. This CDR3 is 17 amino acids long. Germline V gene data show CDR1 as DFQATT and CDR2 as SNEGSKA (reference sequence). The chain's CDR3 is CSATRTGLNSIVNEQFF. The CDR3 DNA is TGCAGTGCTACACGGACAGGGTTAAATTCTATCGTCAATGAGCAGTTCTTC.

This chain connects TRBV12-3 or TRBV12-4 to TRBJ2-5; 7 nucleotides align to TRBD1. The CDR3 runs 16 residues. J was trimmed by 3 bases and V by 5 bases; bases with no gene match: 12. The CDR3 here is CASSPNPGQWEETQYF. The CDR3 DNA follows: TGTGCCAGCAGTCCCAACCCGGGACAGTGGGAAGAGACCCAGTACTTC.

A word on this clonotype: The junction departs from germline at one end; a sequencing error may be responsible. The chain employs TRBV9 and TRBJ2-1; TRBD1 aligns across 8 bases. The germline gives CDR1 SGDLS, CDR2 YYNGEE. There are 14 residues in the CDR3. The CDR3 sequence is CAGSVVQGANEQFF. In nucleotides, the CDR3 is TGTGCCGGCAGCGTAGTCCAGGGGGCTAATGAGCAGTTCTTC.

The chain couples TRBV2 to TRBJ2-3, with TRBD2 matching over 7 bases. Germline CDR1 SNHLY, CDR2 FYNNEI. CDR3 length: 15 residues. With 5 bases clipped from V and 6 bases from J, the junction kept 11 bases outside the gene matches. The CDR3 DNA sequence: TGTGCCAGCAGTATAGCGGGCCACCGTCGCGATACGCAGTATTTT. This sequence encodes CASSIAGHRRDTQYF.

V and J are TRBV20-1 and TRBJ2-1; D is unresolved. CDR3 length: 15 amino acids. CDR1 is DFQATT and CDR2 is SNEGSKA in the germline V gene (reference sequence). V gave up 1 base and J gave up 4 bases, with 14 bases separating them. CDR3 sequence (DNA): TGCAGTGCTAGAGGGGCCCGGGTCTATTACAATGAGCAGTTCTTC. Protein: CSARGARVYYNEQFF.

The chain combines TRBV29-1 with TRBJ1-2; TRBD1 is a possible D gene (5 bases). The CDR3 covers 16 residues. Trimming pared 6 bases from V and 4 bases from J, leaving 24 bases between. The V gene's germline CDR1 is SQVTM and CDR2 ANQGSEA. CDR3 nucleotide sequence: TGCAGCGTCGCGGGTGGGGGATTTCAGCTGCTCTATGGCTACACCTTC. The encoded protein is CSVAGGGFQLLYGYTF.

V usage is TRBV20-1 and J usage is TRBJ2-3; D tentatively fits TRBD1 or TRBD2 (6 bases each). Trimming left V 4 bases short and J 6 bases short, with 20 bases between. CDR3 length: 15 residues. From germline, CDR1 is DFQATT and CDR2 SNEGSKA (reference sequence). The CDR3 bases are TGCAGTGCTACATCTAGGGGGGCCGGTTGGGATACGCAGTATTTT. Translation gives CSATSRGAGWDTQYF.

The chain has TRBV9 and TRBJ2-3; no reliable D call. The ends were cut back, 0 bases at V and 4 bases at J, with 12 bases in the middle. The CDR3 is made up of 15 amino acids. CDR1 and CDR2 (germline): SGDLS, YYNGEE. DNA of the CDR3: TGTGCCAGCAGCGTAGAGCCGAGCTCTCCAGATACGCAGTATTTT. It yields the protein CASSVEPSSPDTQYF. Complete variable domain (other parts from reference TRBV9 and TRBJ2-3): DSGVTQTPKHLITATGQRVTLRCSPRSGDLSVYWYQQSLDQGLQFLIQYYNGEERAKGNILERFSAQQFPDLHSELNLSSLELGDSALYFCASSVEPSSPDTQYFGPGTRLTVL.

V usage is TRBV5-1 and J usage is TRBJ1-2; tentatively, D is TRBD1 (6 bases). The V gene lost 0 bases and the J gene lost 8 bases, with 20 bases spanning the gap. The CDR3 has 16 amino acids. Germline CDR1 is SGHRS and CDR2 is YFSETQ. The CDR3 nucleotides read TGCGCCAGCAGCTTGGCCTCAGGGGCCAGCTCAGGGGGCTACACCTTC. This encodes CASSLASGASSGGYTF.

This clonotype occurred a few times. This chain uses TRBV12-3 or TRBV12-4 with TRBJ2-3, with TRBD2 matching over 9 bases. The CDR3 is made up of 16 amino acids. J lost 5 bases, V lost 2 bases, and 8 bases had no gene match. CDR3 sequence reads: CASSLQGTSWEDTQYF. CDR3 DNA sequence: TGTGCCAGCAGTTTACAAGGGACTAGCTGGGAAGATACGCAGTATTTT.

The count of this clonotype is one. The chain has TRBV29-1 and TRBJ1-1, with unresolved D. Germline CDR1 is SQVTM and CDR2 is ANQGSEA. The ends were cut back, 5 bases at V and 6 bases at J, with 7 bases in the middle. The length of the CDR3 is 10 residues. CDR3 nucleotide sequence: TGCAGCGTTAGTACGCCTGAAGCTTTCTTT. This encodes CSVSTPEAFF.

This clonotype was counted between two and nine times. This chain uses TRBV20-1 with TRBJ2-5, with D perhaps being TRBD1 or TRBD2 (5 bases each). The CDR3 consists of 12 residues. Germline V CDR1 and CDR2: DFQATT, SNEGSKA (reference sequence). With 5 bases removed from V and 4 bases from J, the gap between germline ends came to 11 bases. The chain's CDR3 is CSALRGAETQYF. In DNA, the CDR3 is TGCAGTGCTCTCCGGGGCGCAGAGACCCAGTACTTC.

The CDR3 nucleotides read TGCAGTGCCATACCAAGACTAGCGGGGGTCGAGACCCAGTACTTC. Translation: CSAIPRLAGVETQYF. The chain joins TRBV20-1 to TRBJ2-5; 12 bases align to TRBD2. V trimming: 6 bases; J trimming: 5 bases; junction bases outside the gene matches: 10. This CDR3 comprises 15 residues. Germline-derived CDR1 and CDR2 are DFQATT and SNEGSKA (reference sequence).

The chain uses TRBV5-1 and TRBJ2-5; D tentatively fits TRBD1 or TRBD2 (5 bases each). Trimming shortened V by 2 bases and J by 11 bases, and 25 bases separated the two germline ends. The germline V gene encodes CDR1 SGHRS and CDR2 YFSETQ. The CDR3 loop spans 16 amino acids. For the CDR3, the DNA is TGCGCCAGCAGCTTCAGTTCGGGACGGACATACAATGAGCAGTACTTC. Its protein is CASSFSSGRTYNEQYF. The full variable domain, completed using reference TRBV5-1 and TRBJ2-5, is KAGVTQTPRYLIKTRGQQVTLSCSPISGHRSVSWYQQTPGQGLQFLFEYFSETQRNKGNFPGRFSGRQFSNSRSEMNVSTLELGDSALYLCASSFSSGRTYNEQYFGPGTRLLVL.

This clonotype was counted a few times. CDR3 sequence reads: CASSLPQGVSDTQYF. CDR3 bases: TGCGCCAGCAGCCTACCGCAGGGGGTGTCAGATACGCAGTATTTT. The V and J genes are TRBV5-1 and TRBJ2-3; 7 bases fit TRBD1. The CDR3 covers 15 residues. V lost 4 bases, J lost 4 bases, and 9 bases stayed unmatched. Germline assignment: CDR1 SGHRS and CDR2 YFSETQ.

This clonotype was detected once. This sequence joins TRBV7-8 and TRBJ2-1; 7 bases are a match to TRBD2. The CDR3 covers 18 residues. J gave up 0 bases and V 3 bases, and 11 bases lay outside the gene matches. The germline V gene encodes CDR1 SGHVS and CDR2 FQNEAQ. The CDR3 DNA reads as TGTGCCAGCAGCTTGACGCTAGCGGCCTTTAGCTCCTACAATGAGCAGTTCTTC. The encoded protein is CASSLTLAAFSSYNEQFF.

This chain joins TRBV21-1 and TRBJ2-7. TRBV21-1 is designated a pseudogene. The CDR3 length is 18 residues. The CDR3: CASSKAPRGGDSSYEQYF. The CDR3 DNA reads TGTGCCAGCAGCAAAGCCCCACGGGGTGGAGACAGCTCCTACGAGCAGTACTTC.

A note on this clonotype: The CDR3 carries no conserved terminal phenylalanine or tryptophan, so it likely arises from a read error. V usage is TRBV4-2 and J usage is TRBJ1-2, with D possibly matching TRBD1 (5 bases). Deletions cut 0 bases from V and 0 bases from J, with 11 bases between. Germline loops: CDR1 LGHNA, CDR2 YNFKEQ. The CDR3 contains 16 residues. In DNA form, the CDR3 reads TGTGCCAGCAGCCAAGAAGCCGTGACAGCTAACTATGGCTACACCTCC. It is translated as CASSQEAVTANYGYTS.

The J gene is TRBJ1-1, the V gene TRBV9, with D possibly TRBD1 on 6 matching bases. The CDR3 consists of 16 residues. Germline CDR1 reads SGDLS; CDR2 reads YYNGEE. Deletions cut 3 bases from V and 1 base from J, with 16 bases between. In nucleotides, the CDR3 is TGTGCCAGCAGCGGGGGCAGGGGTGAAGCGAACACTGAAGCTTTCTTT. This encodes CASSGGRGEANTEAFF. Full variable domain (remainder filled in from reference TRBV9 and TRBJ1-1): DSGVTQTPKHLITATGQRVTLRCSPRSGDLSVYWYQQSLDQGLQFLIQYYNGEERAKGNILERFSAQQFPDLHSELNLSSLELGDSALYFCASSGGRGEANTEAFFGQGTRLTVV.

The chain recombines TRBV7-2 with TRBJ1-5; 8 bases are a match to TRBD1. The CDR3 runs 15 residues. Germline V lookup: CDR1 SGHTA, CDR2 FQGNSA. The ends lost 6 bases at V and 7 bases at J; junction bases unmatched: 11. The CDR3 DNA reads as TGTGCCAGCAGGTGGACAGGGACCACGGTCCAGCCCCAGCATTTT. Residues: CASRWTGTTVQPQHF.

This clonotype was seen more than once but under ten times. At one of its ends the junction is not consistent with the germline gene, which may arise from a read error. The chain carries TRBV7-6 and TRBJ2-7; D is unresolved. From germline, CDR1 is SGHVS and CDR2 FNYEAQ. The CDR3 length is 13 residues. Here the CDR3 reads CAGSSRISYEQYF. The DNA for the CDR3 is TGTGCCGGCAGCTCTAGAATCTCCTACGAGCAGTACTTC. Filled out from reference TRBV7-6 and TRBJ2-7, the complete variable domain reads GAGVSQSPRYKVTKRGQDVALRCDPISGHVSLYWYRQALGQGPEFLTYFNYEAQQDKSGLPNDRFSAERPEGSISTLTIQRTEQRDSAMYRCAGSSRISYEQYFGPGTRLTVT.

The chain couples TRBV10-3 to TRBJ2-3, with 11 bases matching TRBD1. V gave up 7 bases and J gave up 5 bases; unmatched junction bases: 2. The CDR3 contains 13 residues. Germline lookup yields CDR1 ENHRY and CDR2 SYGVKD. CDR3 nucleotide sequence: TGTGCCATCACCGGGACAGGGGGAGATACGCAGTATTTT. Its protein product is CAITGTGGDTQYF.